In its sample, the clone carrying this T cell receptor (beta chain) was seen a few times. Its antigen remains unidentified. The data derive from a study of CD8 T cells in ankylosing spondylitis. Study conclusions and caveats: According to the report, clones linked to the disease were significantly enriched in matched synovial fluid samples taken from ankylosing spondylitis patients. Clones linked with disease were CD8+ and fairly uncommon in the peripheral blood. One TCR beta motif, made up of about 8 highly homologous variants, appeared characteristic of ankylosing spondylitis blood.

Scientists made TCR beta libraries using quantitative 5'-RACE with molecular barcodes. TCRdb reanalysed the 5' RACE reads using MiXCR and keeps one entry per CDR3 protein. The sample contains about 450,000 distinct CDR3 sequences, 25% to 30% of which appear only once. The receptor was derived from a male donor with ankylosing spondylitis. The sequencing sample was made of blood, either unsorted or a sorted T cell fraction (not recorded which).

This chain's CDR3 is CASSQAGWQFTEAFF. CDR3 bases: TGTGCCAGCAGCCAAGCAGGTTGGCAGTTCACTGAAGCTTTCTTT. The rearrangement links TRBV3-1 to TRBJ1-1; D remains unclear. Trimming pared 1 base from V and 4 bases from J, leaving 13 bases between. This CDR3 has 15 amino acids. CDR1 is LGHDT and CDR2 is YNNKEL in the germline V gene (reference sequence).